This T cell receptor beta chain was retrieved from a study of T cell changes during pregnancy in multiple sclerosis. The table came from immunoSEQ multiplex PCR; TCRdb's copy has only in-frame clones and leaves some out. The sample lists about 46,000 clones; roughly nine tenths were seen once. J gave up 2 bases and V 2 bases, and 2 bases lay outside the gene matches. The germline CDR1 and CDR2 sequences are MNHEY and SVGAGI. CDR3 length: 16 amino acids. The chain has TRBV6-5 and TRBJ1-3; 11 nucleotides line up with TRBD1. The specimen was CD4+ T cells from peripheral blood mononuclear cells, collected in the second trimester of pregnancy. This sequence was found in a female donor in good health, enrolled as a control in a pregnancy study. The DNA of the CDR3 is TGTGCCAGCAGTTACCGGACAGGGGGCACTGGAAACACCATATATTTT. This codes for CASSYRTGGTGNTIYF.